Ten or more counts support the clone carrying this T cell receptor beta chain. Its antigen is undetermined. TCRdb reprocessed the reads with MiXCR, giving one entry per CDR3 protein. Of under 300,000 distinct CDR3 sequences in the sample, roughly a fifth were seen once. The V gene's germline CDR1 is LGHNA and CDR2 YSLEER. The CDR3 contains 15 residues. V lost 5 bases and J 1 base, leaving 14 bases between the germline ends. The data are from a study of T cell repertoires in cytomegalovirus infection. Study in general: The public TCR beta signatures pointed to both CMV infection and matching HLA type.

The TCR was taken from a human donor in good health (CMV status not recorded). Some clones in this sample may be carry-over from other donors' samples. The rearrangement joins TRBV4-3 to TRBJ1-1; D not resolved. This specimen consisted of cultured PBMCs, obtained from culture after CMV antigen stimulation. This CDR3 is CASSKAYGGNTEAFF. CDR3 DNA sequence: TGCGCCAGCAGCAAAGCTTATGGAGGGAACACTGAAGCTTTCTTT.